This TCR beta chain is from a study of blood T cell repertoires in COVID-19. The wider study: COVID-19 samples, acute and convalescent, were from the United States, Italy and Spain. T cells, B-cell-depleted T cells, or PBMCs provided the cDNA or gDNA that served as material.

The authors' processing: Amplification of reference gene primers provided the estimated nucleated cell counts. Produced via immunoSEQ multiplex PCR; TCRdb's table is partial and in-frame only. The DNA was the basis for D and trimming; V, J and clone size are from that table. Of about 520,000 clones in the sample, approximately 83% were seen once. This CDR3 region has 13 residues. Trimming pared 7 bases from V and 1 base from J, leaving 11 bases between. The sequenced material came from peripheral blood. V and J are TRBV12-3 or TRBV12-4 and TRBJ2-7, with D possibly TRBD1 on 6 matching bases. The TCR was taken from a human donor in a cohort sampled during active COVID-19. CDR3 region: CASKGDTSYEQYF. CDR3 sequence (DNA): TGTGCCAGCAAGGGGGACACTTCCTACGAGCAGTACTTC.